The T cell receptor beta chain under discussion was sequenced for a study of blood T cell repertoires in COVID-19. This CDR3 spans 15 amino acids. The germline CDR1 and CDR2 sequences are LNHDA and SQIVND (reference sequence). Trimming at V came to 5 bases and at J to 6 bases, leaving 8 bases not matched to a gene. Sequencing used immunoSEQ multiplex PCR; TCRdb keeps in-frame clones, though not all of them. This sample yields around 170,000 clones, of which about 81% are seen a single time; 10% to 15% belongs to the top ten. Sequences were obtained from peripheral blood. The sequence derives from an elderly woman with COVID-19, enrolled during active disease. V and J are TRBV19 and TRBJ2-7, with 12 bases fitting TRBD2. CDR3 loop: CASSAPGLAGPEQYF. The CDR3 DNA sequence: TGTGCCAGTAGTGCCCCGGGACTAGCGGGCCCCGAGCAGTACTTC. The full variable domain, its missing parts supplied by reference TRBV19 and TRBJ2-7, is DGGITQSPKYLFRKEGQNVTLSCEQNLNHDAMYWYRQDPGQGLRLIYYSQIVNDFQKGDIAEGYSVSREKKESFPLTVTSAQKNPTAFYLCASSAPGLAGPEQYFGPGTRLTVT.